Below, 29 T cell receptor beta chains from the same sample are listed, as sequenced in a study of blood T cell repertoires in COVID-19. Some clones are missing from TCRdb's copy, which holds only in-frame ones; the method was immunoSEQ multiplex PCR. The sample contains roughly 190,000 clones, 82% of which appear only once. Sequencing input: peripheral blood. The receptors were gathered from a woman aged 60-75 years with COVID-19, enrolled during active disease.

The chain has TRBV29-1 and TRBJ2-5; maybe TRBD2 (5 bases). The CDR3 is 14 residues long. V lost 4 bases to trimming and J lost 5 bases, with 17 bases between them. In germline, CDR1 is SQVTM, CDR2 ANQGSEA. CDR3 amino acids: CSVGLLGPRETQYF. The CDR3, as DNA: TGCAGCGTTGGATTACTAGGACCCAGGGAGACCCAGTACTTC.

The chain carries TRBV5-4 and TRBJ2-5, with 8 bases matching TRBD1. The CDR3 extends over 15 amino acids. V dropped 3 bases and J dropped 4; count of bases not matched to a gene: 8. Germline CDR1 is SGHNT and CDR2 is YYREEE (reference sequence). The CDR3 nucleotides are TGTGCCAGCAGCTCACCAGGGGGCTTGGGAGAGACCCAGTACTTC. It codes for CASSSPGGLGETQYF.

V usage is TRBV5-4 and J usage is TRBJ1-1; TRBD1 might be the D (5 bases). The V end lost 0 bases, the J end lost 2 bases, and 11 bases lay between the germline ends. This CDR3 contains 15 residues. CDR1 SGHNT and CDR2 YYREEE come from the germline V gene (reference sequence). The CDR3 spells CASSLDGRANTEAFF. DNA for the CDR3: TGTGCCAGCAGCTTGGACGGCAGGGCAAACACTGAAGCTTTCTTT.

The chain is built from TRBV7-9 and TRBJ2-3, with D perhaps matching TRBD2 (6 bases). The CDR3 totals 19 residues. Germline V gene lookup returns CDR1 SEHNR and CDR2 FQNEAQ (reference sequence). Trimming cost V 5 bases and J 8 bases, with 32 bases left between them. The CDR3 region is CASSPTTPSGEFGRGTQYF. The CDR3 DNA is TGTGCCAGCAGCCCCACCACCCCCTCGGGGGAGTTTGGGCGAGGTACGCAGTATTTT.

The rearrangement links TRBV2 to TRBJ2-1, with TRBD1 as a possible D gene (5 bases). V gave up 4 bases and J gave up 3 bases, with 10 bases separating them. CDR3 length: 14 residues. Germline CDR1 and CDR2: SNHLY and FYNNEI. CDR3 nucleotide sequence: TGTGCCAGCAGTGGGGGCTTGCGCTACAATGAGCAGTTCTTC. This translates into CASSGGLRYNEQFF.

The chain combines TRBV29-1 with TRBJ1-1; 7 bases align to TRBD1. V was clipped by 4 bases and J by 2 bases; unmatched bases: 7. The CDR3 contains 14 residues. Germline CDR1 reads SQVTM; CDR2 reads ANQGSEA. The CDR3 DNA reads TGCAGCGTTGGTCTCGGGACAGCTAACACTGAAGCTTTCTTT. It translates to CSVGLGTANTEAFF.

This clone was recorded once. The rearrangement uses TRBV10-1 and TRBJ2-3; TRBD2 aligns across 10 bases. The CDR3 loop spans 15 amino acids. J lost 6 bases, V lost 3 bases, and 6 bases had no gene match. Germline V gene lookup returns CDR1 WNHNN and CDR2 SYGVQD (reference sequence). The CDR3 sequence is CASSDRTSGRDTQYF. Here the CDR3 DNA reads TGCGCCAGCAGTGACAGGACTAGCGGCAGGGATACGCAGTATTTT.

The chain combines TRBV7-2 with TRBJ2-2; 8 bases match TRBD1. The length of the CDR3 is 18 residues. V was pared by 0 bases and J by 6 bases, with 12 bases of the junction left unmatched. Per germline, CDR1 SGHTA and CDR2 FQGNSA. The CDR3 coding sequence is TGTGCCAGCAGCTTAGCCCAGGGGGCGCTTGATACCGCCGGGGAGCTGTTTTTT. It is translated as CASSLAQGALDTAGELFF.

The chain recombines TRBV28 with TRBJ1-1, with TRBD1 as a possible D gene (5 bases). The ends were cut back, 6 bases at V and 7 bases at J, with 15 bases in the middle. The CDR3 is made up of 13 amino acids. The germline V gene encodes CDR1 MDHEN and CDR2 SYDVKM. The CDR3 DNA reads as TGTGCCAGCAGGCGGGGGGACGGCGGTGAAGCTTTCTTT. It translates to CASRRGDGGEAFF.

The chain uses TRBV6-5 and TRBJ1-1; D not resolved. The CDR3 contains 13 residues. Trimming removed 3 bases from V and 4 bases from J, with 9 bases in between. Germline values: CDR1 MNHEY, CDR2 SVGAGI. The CDR3 loop reads CASSYVGSTEAFF. CDR3 nucleotide sequence: TGTGCCAGCAGTTATGTGGGGAGCACTGAAGCTTTCTTT.

V gene TRBV5-1 combines with J gene TRBJ1-2; 7 bases line up with TRBD1. Germline V gives CDR1 SGHRS, CDR2 YFSETQ. CDR3 size: 14 residues. V lost 0 bases and J lost 6; bases outside the gene matches: 5. This CDR3 is CASSLGTGSHGYTF. The CDR3 DNA reads TGCGCCAGCAGCTTGGGGACAGGCTCCCATGGCTACACCTTC.

The V gene is TRBV19, the J gene TRBJ1-1; no firm D call. V lost 7 bases to trimming and J lost 1 base, with 10 bases between them. CDR1 is LNHDA and CDR2 is SQIVND in the germline V gene (reference sequence). The CDR3 contains 13 residues. The CDR3 coding sequence is TGTGCCAGTATCCCCGACACGAACACTGAAGCTTTCTTT. Translating gives CASIPDTNTEAFF.

The chain recombines TRBV25-1 with TRBJ2-4; no clear D gene. Germline assignment: CDR1 MGHDK and CDR2 SYGVNS. Trimming took off 3 bases at V and 3 bases at J, with 6 bases between the two ends. This CDR3 contains 13 residues. The CDR3 nucleotides are TGTGCCAGCAGTGAGTCGGGCAAAAACATTCAGTACTTC. Encoded protein: CASSESGKNIQYF.

V gene TRBV7-9 combines with J gene TRBJ2-7, with D possibly being TRBD1 (6 bases). Per germline, CDR1 SEHNR and CDR2 FQNEAQ (reference sequence). V lost 2 bases and J lost 4, with 15 bases in between. The CDR3 runs to 15 residues. CDR3 amino acids: CASSLLTGSAYEQYF. Here the CDR3 DNA reads TGTGCCAGCAGCTTACTCACAGGGAGCGCTTACGAGCAGTACTTC.

This chain uses TRBV14 with TRBJ2-7; D call uncertain. The length of the CDR3 is 16 residues. CDR1 and CDR2 from the germline V gene are SGHDN and FVKESK. The V and J ends lost 0 bases and 2 bases respectively, with 14 bases between them. The CDR3, as DNA: TGTGCCAGCAGCCAAGATCCAGAGGCGCACGCCTACGAGCAGTACTTC. This encodes CASSQDPEAHAYEQYF.

The chain recombines TRBV9 with TRBJ1-5; a weak D match, TRBD1 (5 bases). There are 13 residues in the CDR3. The germline V gene has CDR1 SGDLS and CDR2 YYNGEE. Trimming removed 4 bases at V and 4 bases at J, with 9 bases between. CDR3: CASSLTENQPQHF. The CDR3 DNA sequence: TGTGCCAGCAGCTTGACAGAAAATCAGCCCCAGCATTTT.

This chain uses TRBV5-5 with TRBJ1-4; TRBD1 is a possible D gene (6 bases). The length of the CDR3 is 17 residues. Germline V gene sequence: CDR1 SGHKS, CDR2 YYEKEE (reference sequence). V shed 0 bases and J shed 3 bases, with 15 bases lying between them. DNA of the CDR3: TGTGCCAGCAGCTTGGCCGATAACAGGGAGCCTAATGAAAAACTGTTTTTT. This codes for CASSLADNREPNEKLFF.

This clone was seen more than once but under ten times. V usage is TRBV7-8 and J usage is TRBJ1-5; the D is unclear. Germline CDR1 is SGHVS and CDR2 is FQNEAQ. V was shortened by 0 bases and J by 7 bases, with 10 bases between the two germline ends. The CDR3 sequence is 14 residues long. CDR3 DNA: TGTGCCAGCAGCTTAGCTCGGGAGGGCCAGCCCCAGCATTTT. It translates to CASSLAREGQPQHF.

This clone was found a few times. The V gene is TRBV2, the J gene TRBJ2-2; 16 positions match TRBD2. This CDR3 region has 19 residues. Losses at the gene ends were 8 bases for V and 6 bases for J; bases not matched to a gene: 15. Germline CDR1 SNHLY, CDR2 FYNNEI. The CDR3: CASGKLGTSGRARAGELFF. Here the CDR3 DNA reads TGTGCCAGCGGAAAGCTGGGGACTAGCGGGAGGGCCCGGGCCGGGGAGCTGTTTTTT. Looking up the rest from reference TRBV2 and TRBJ2-2 gives the full variable domain: EPEVTQTPSHQVTQMGQEVILRCVPISNHLYFYWYRQILGQKVEFLVSFYNNEISEKSEIFDDQFSVERPDGSNFTLKIRSTKLEDSAMYFCASGKLGTSGRARAGELFFGEGSRLTVL.

The chain carries TRBV28 and TRBJ1-2; 7 nucleotides line up with TRBD1. The germline V gene encodes CDR1 MDHEN and CDR2 SYDVKM. CDR3 length: 13 amino acids. The trim removed 3 bases at V and 7 bases at J, leaving 5 bases unmatched. The CDR3 DNA is TGTGCCAGCAGTTTGCCAGGGGGGTTTGGCTACACCTTC. Translating gives CASSLPGGFGYTF.

The rearrangement uses TRBV5-1 and TRBJ1-5; D unresolved. V lost 0 bases to trimming and J lost 3 bases, with 7 bases between them. Germline CDR1 is SGHRS and CDR2 is YFSETQ. The CDR3 contains 14 residues. CDR3 nucleotide sequence: TGCGCCAGCAGCTTGGCCGGTTCCAATCAGCCCCAGCATTTT. Translating it yields CASSLAGSNQPQHF.

This chain links TRBV7-2 with TRBJ2-3, with unresolved D. V was trimmed by 3 bases and J by 0 bases, leaving 13 bases between them. The CDR3 is made up of 16 amino acids. Per the germline V gene, CDR1 is SGHTA and CDR2 is FQGNSA. The CDR3 loop is CASSLSTAPSTDTQYF. The CDR3 bases are TGTGCCAGCAGCTTGAGTACAGCTCCTAGCACAGATACGCAGTATTTT.

The CDR3 nucleotides are TGTGCCAGCAGCCCGACTGTAGCGGGAGGGCCAAATGAGCAGTTCTTC. Its protein product is CASSPTVAGGPNEQFF. The rearrangement uses TRBV11-3 and TRBJ2-1; the match to TRBD2 covers 11 bases. The CDR3 totals 16 residues. Germline V lookup: CDR1 SGHNT, CDR2 YENEEA. The trim removed 5 bases at V and 7 bases at J, leaving 10 bases unmatched.

CDR3 protein: CASSQAGGRGYNEQFF. Here the CDR3 DNA reads TGTGCCAGCAGCCAAGCGGGGGGCCGAGGGTACAATGAGCAGTTCTTC. The chain couples TRBV3-1 (or the pseudogene TRBV3-2) to TRBJ2-1; weak D call: TRBD2 (7 bases). The V gene lost 1 base and the J gene lost 4 bases, with 14 bases spanning the gap. Germline assignment: CDR1 LGHDT and CDR2 YNNKEL (reference sequence). The CDR3 runs to 16 residues.

The chain is built from TRBV28 and TRBJ2-3; D uncertain. V lost 10 bases and J 3 bases, leaving 11 bases between the germline ends. The CDR3 spans 12 residues. Germline V CDR1 and CDR2: MDHEN, SYDVKM. The CDR3: CATNIETDTQYF. CDR3 bases: TGTGCCACCAATATAGAGACAGATACGCAGTATTTT.

V gene TRBV3-1 (or the pseudogene TRBV3-2) combines with J gene TRBJ1-6, with D unclear. Germline-derived CDR1 and CDR2 are LGHDT and YNNKEL (reference sequence). CDR3 length: 12 residues. Between the trimmed V and J ends, which lost 6 bases and 9 bases, there was a span of 9 bases. CDR3 sequence (DNA): TGTGCCAGCAGTAACCCCGGTTCACCCCTCCACTTT. Translation gives CASSNPGSPLHF.

The chain carries TRBV7-3 and TRBJ1-5, with 8 bases that match TRBD1. Germline CDR1 and CDR2: SGHTA and FQGTGA. This CDR3 comprises 15 residues. Losses at the gene ends were 2 bases for V and 6 bases for J; bases not matched to a gene: 6. DNA for the CDR3: TGTGCCAGCAGCTTAGCAGGGGGCGTGGGTCAGCCCCAGCATTTT. Residues: CASSLAGGVGQPQHF.

The CDR3 loop reads CASSMAASGGLYTQYF. The CDR3 bases are TGTGCCAGTAGTATGGCCGCTAGCGGGGGACTCTATACGCAGTATTTT. V and J are TRBV19 and TRBJ2-3; 10 positions agree with TRBD2. J lost 7 bases, V lost 3 bases, and 10 bases had no gene match. The CDR3 length is 16 residues. The germline CDR1 and CDR2 sequences are LNHDA and SQIVND (reference sequence).

The chain combines TRBV2 with TRBJ1-2; perhaps TRBD1 as D (6 bases). Germline CDR1 reads SNHLY; CDR2 reads FYNNEI. This CDR3 spans 13 amino acids. CDR3 sequence reads: CSGIGQTFYGYTF. The DNA of the CDR3 is TGTTCCGGTATAGGACAGACATTCTATGGCTACACCTTC.